This T cell receptor beta chain was documented in a study of blood T cell repertoires in COVID-19. Overall study context: Acute and convalescent COVID-19 samples came from the United States, Italy and Spain.

Original processing notes: Reference gene primer amplification gave nucleated cell count estimates. TCRdb's table, derived via immunoSEQ multiplex PCR, lists solely in-frame clones and lacks some. Clonal size and the V and J genes are those of that table, whereas D and trimming came from the DNA. The data show 150,000 to 200,000 clones, roughly three quarters seen once. The germline CDR1 and CDR2 sequences are MDHEN and SYDVKM. V lost 5 bases and J 8 bases, leaving 16 bases between the germline ends. This CDR3 has 14 amino acids. The rearrangement links TRBV28 to TRBJ2-1, with D perhaps matching TRBD1 (6 bases). Input material: PBMCs or T cells enriched from blood (not recorded which). The sequence derives from a woman aged 45-65 years with acute COVID-19. The CDR3 protein is CASSPGQSWDEQFF. DNA of the CDR3: TGTGCCAGCAGTCCCGGACAGTCTTGGGATGAGCAGTTCTTC. The whole variable domain, remainder taken from reference TRBV28 and TRBJ2-1, is DVKVTQSSRYLVKRTGEKVFLECVQDMDHENMFWYRQDPGLGLRLIYFSYDVKMKEKGDIPEGYSVSREKKERFSLILESASTNQTSMYLCASSPGQSWDEQFFGPGTRLTVL.